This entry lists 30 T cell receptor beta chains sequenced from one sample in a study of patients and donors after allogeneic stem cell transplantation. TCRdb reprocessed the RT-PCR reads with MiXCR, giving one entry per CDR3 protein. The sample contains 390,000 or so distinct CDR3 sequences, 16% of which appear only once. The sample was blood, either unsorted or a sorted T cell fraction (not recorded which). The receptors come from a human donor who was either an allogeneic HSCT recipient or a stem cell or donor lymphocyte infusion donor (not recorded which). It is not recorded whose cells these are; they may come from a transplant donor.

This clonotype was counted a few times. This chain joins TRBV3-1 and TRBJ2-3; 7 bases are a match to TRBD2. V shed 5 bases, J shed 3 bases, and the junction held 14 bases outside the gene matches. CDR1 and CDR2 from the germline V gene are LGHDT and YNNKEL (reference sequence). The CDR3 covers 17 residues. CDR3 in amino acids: CASSKRSAGVMTDTQYF. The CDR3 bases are TGTGCCAGCAGCAAAAGGTCGGCGGGAGTAATGACAGATACGCAGTATTTT.

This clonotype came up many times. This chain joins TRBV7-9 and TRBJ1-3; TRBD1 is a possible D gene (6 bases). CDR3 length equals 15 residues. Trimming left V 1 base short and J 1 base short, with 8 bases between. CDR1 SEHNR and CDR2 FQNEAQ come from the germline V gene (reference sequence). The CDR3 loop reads CASSLGGGSGNTIYF. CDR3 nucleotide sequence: TGTGCCAGCAGCTTAGGAGGGGGATCTGGAAACACCATATATTTT. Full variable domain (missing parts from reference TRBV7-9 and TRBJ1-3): DTGVSQNPRHKITKRGQNVTFRCDPISEHNRLYWYRQTLGQGPEFLTYFQNEAQLEKSRLLSDRFSAERPKGSFSTLEIQRTEQGDSAMYLCASSLGGGSGNTIYFGEGSWLTVV.

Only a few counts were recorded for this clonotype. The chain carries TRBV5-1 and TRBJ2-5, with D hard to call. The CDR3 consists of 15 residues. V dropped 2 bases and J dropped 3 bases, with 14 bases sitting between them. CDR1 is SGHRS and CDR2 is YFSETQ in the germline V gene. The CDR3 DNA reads TGCGCCAGCAGCTTTACGTCGGAGTCGAAAGAGACCCAGTACTTC. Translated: CASSFTSESKETQYF.

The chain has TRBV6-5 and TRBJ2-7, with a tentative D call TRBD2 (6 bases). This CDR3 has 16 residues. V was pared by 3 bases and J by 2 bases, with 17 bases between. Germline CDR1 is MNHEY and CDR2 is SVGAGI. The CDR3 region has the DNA TGTGCCAGCAGTTATTCCCTAGCGCAAACTCCCTACGAGCAGTACTTC. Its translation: CASSYSLAQTPYEQYF.

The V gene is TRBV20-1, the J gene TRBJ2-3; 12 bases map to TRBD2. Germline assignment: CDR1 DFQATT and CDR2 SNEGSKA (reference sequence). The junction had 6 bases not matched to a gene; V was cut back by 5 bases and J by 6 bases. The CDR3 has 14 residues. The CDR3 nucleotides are TGCAGTGCTGGTCCCGGGACTAGCGGGGATACGCAGTATTTT. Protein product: CSAGPGTSGDTQYF.

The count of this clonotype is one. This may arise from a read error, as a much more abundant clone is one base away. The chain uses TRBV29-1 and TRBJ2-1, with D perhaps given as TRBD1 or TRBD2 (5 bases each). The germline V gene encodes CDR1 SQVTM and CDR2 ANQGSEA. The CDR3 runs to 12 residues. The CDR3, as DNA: TGCAGCGCCGACCGGGGCAACAAAGAGCAGTTCTTC. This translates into CSADRGNKEQFF.

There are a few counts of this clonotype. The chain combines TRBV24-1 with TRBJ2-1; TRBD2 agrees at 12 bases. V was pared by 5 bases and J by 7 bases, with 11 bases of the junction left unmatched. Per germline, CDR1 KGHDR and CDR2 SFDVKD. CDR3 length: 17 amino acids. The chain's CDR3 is CATSAQGLAGKGNEQFF. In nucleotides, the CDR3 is TGTGCCACCAGTGCCCAAGGACTAGCGGGAAAGGGGAATGAGCAGTTCTTC.

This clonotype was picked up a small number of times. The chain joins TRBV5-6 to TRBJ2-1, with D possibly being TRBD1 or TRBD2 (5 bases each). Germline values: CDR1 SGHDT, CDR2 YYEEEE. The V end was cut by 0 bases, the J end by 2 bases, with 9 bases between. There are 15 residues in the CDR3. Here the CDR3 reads CASSLVRGPYNEQFF. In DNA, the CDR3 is TGTGCCAGCAGCTTGGTACGGGGCCCCTACAATGAGCAGTTCTTC.

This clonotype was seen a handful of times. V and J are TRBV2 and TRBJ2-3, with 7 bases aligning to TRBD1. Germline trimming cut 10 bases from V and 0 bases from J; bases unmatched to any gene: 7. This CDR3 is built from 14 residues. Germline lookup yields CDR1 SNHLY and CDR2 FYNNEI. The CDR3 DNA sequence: TGTGCCATGCCGGGACAGCTCAGCACAGATACGCAGTATTTT. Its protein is CAMPGQLSTDTQYF. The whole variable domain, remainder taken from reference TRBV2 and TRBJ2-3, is EPEVTQTPSHQVTQMGQEVILRCVPISNHLYFYWYRQILGQKVEFLVSFYNNEISEKSEIFDDQFSVERPDGSNFTLKIRSTKLEDSAMYFCAMPGQLSTDTQYFGPGTRLTVL.

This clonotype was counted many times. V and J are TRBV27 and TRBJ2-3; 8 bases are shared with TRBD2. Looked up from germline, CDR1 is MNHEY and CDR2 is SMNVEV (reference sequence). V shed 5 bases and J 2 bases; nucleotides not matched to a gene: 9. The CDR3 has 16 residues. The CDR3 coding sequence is TGTGCCAGCAGTCCGGGACTAGGTCCTAACACAGATACGCAGTATTTT. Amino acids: CASSPGLGPNTDTQYF.

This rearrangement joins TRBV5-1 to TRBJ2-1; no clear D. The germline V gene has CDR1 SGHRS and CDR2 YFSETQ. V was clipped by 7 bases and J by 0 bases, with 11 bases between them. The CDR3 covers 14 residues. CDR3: CASCHEHSYNEQFF. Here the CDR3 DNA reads TGCGCCAGCTGCCACGAACACTCCTACAATGAGCAGTTCTTC.

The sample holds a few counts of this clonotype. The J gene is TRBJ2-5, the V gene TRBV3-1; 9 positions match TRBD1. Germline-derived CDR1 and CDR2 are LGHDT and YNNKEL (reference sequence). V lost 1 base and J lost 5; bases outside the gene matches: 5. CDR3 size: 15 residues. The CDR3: CASSQVTGGGETQYF. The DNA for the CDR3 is TGTGCCAGCAGCCAAGTCACAGGGGGCGGGGAGACCCAGTACTTC.

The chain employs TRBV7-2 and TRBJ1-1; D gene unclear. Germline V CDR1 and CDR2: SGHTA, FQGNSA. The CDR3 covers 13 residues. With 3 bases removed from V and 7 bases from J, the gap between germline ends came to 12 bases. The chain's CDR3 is CASSFIRQGEAFF. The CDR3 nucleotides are TGTGCCAGCAGCTTCATCCGGCAAGGTGAAGCTTTCTTT.

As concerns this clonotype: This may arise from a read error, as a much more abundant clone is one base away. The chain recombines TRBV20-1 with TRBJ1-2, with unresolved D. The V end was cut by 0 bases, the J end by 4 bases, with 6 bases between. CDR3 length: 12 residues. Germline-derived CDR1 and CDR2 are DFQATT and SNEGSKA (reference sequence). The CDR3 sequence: CSARDPAYGYTF. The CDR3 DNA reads TGCAGTGCTAGAGATCCGGCCTATGGCTACACCTTC.

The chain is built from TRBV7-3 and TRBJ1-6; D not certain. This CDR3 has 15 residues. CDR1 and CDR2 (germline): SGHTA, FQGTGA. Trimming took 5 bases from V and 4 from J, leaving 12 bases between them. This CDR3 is CASSHSSGYNSPLHF. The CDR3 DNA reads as TGTGCCAGCAGCCATTCTTCGGGGTATAATTCACCCCTCCACTTT.

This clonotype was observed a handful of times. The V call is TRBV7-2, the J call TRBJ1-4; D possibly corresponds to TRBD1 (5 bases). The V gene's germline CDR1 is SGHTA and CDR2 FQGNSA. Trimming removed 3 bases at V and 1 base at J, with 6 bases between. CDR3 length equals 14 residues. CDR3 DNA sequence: TGTGCCAGCAGCTTCGACAGAACTAATGAAAAACTGTTTTTT. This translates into CASSFDRTNEKLFF. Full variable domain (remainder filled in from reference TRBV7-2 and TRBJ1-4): GAGVSQSPSNKVTEKGKDVELRCDPISGHTALYWYRQSLGQGLEFLIYFQGNSAPDKSGLPSDRFSAERTGGSVSTLTIQRTQQEDSAVYLCASSFDRTNEKLFFGSGTQLSVL.

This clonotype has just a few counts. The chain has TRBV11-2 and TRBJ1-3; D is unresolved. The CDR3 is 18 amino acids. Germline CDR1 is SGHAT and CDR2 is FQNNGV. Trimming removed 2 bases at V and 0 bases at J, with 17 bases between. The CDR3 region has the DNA TGTGCCAGCAGCTTATCAGGAGGACGGCCCTTCTCTGGAAACACCATATATTTT. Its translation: CASSLSGGRPFSGNTIYF.

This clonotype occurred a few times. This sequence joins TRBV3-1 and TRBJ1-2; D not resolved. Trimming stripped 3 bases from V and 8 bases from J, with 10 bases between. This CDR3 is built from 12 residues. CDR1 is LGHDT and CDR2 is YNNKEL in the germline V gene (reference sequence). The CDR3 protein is CASSHKGGGYTF. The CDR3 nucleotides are TGTGCCAGCAGCCACAAAGGAGGAGGCTACACCTTC.

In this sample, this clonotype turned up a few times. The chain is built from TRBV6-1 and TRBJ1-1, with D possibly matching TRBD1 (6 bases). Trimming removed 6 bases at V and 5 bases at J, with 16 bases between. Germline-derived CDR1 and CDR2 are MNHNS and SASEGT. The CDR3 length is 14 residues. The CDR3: CASRMTGGETEAFF. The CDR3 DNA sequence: TGTGCCAGCAGGATGACAGGTGGTGAAACTGAAGCTTTCTTT.

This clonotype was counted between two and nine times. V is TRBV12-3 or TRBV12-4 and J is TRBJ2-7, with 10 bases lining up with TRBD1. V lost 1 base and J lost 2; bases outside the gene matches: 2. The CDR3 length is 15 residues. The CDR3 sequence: CASSLGTGGPYEQYF. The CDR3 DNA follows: TGTGCCAGCAGTTTAGGGACAGGGGGACCCTACGAGCAGTACTTC.

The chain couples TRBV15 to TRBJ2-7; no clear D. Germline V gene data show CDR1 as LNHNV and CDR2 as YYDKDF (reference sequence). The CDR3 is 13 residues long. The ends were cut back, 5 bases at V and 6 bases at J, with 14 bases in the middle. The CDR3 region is CATSAGPFGEQYF. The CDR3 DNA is TGTGCCACCAGCGCAGGACCCTTCGGCGAGCAGTACTTC.

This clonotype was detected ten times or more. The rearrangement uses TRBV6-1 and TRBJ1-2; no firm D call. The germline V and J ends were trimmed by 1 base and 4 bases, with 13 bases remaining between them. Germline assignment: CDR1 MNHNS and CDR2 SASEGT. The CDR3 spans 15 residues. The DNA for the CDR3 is TGTGCCAGCAGTGAAGTCGGGAGAGCCTTCTATGGCTACACCTTC. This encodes CASSEVGRAFYGYTF.

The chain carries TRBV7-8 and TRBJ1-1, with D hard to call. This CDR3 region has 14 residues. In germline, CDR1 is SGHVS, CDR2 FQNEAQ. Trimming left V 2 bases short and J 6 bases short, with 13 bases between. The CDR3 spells CASSLKSHVAEAFF. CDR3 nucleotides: TGTGCCAGCAGCTTAAAATCCCATGTCGCTGAAGCTTTCTTT.

The CDR3 DNA follows: TGTGCCAGCAGCTTAAGCCACTTGCTTACAGATACGCAGTATTTT. The encoded protein is CASSLSHLLTDTQYF. The V gene is TRBV7-3, the J gene TRBJ2-3, with D unclear. V lost 1 base, J lost 3 bases, and 11 bases lay in between. Germline V gene lookup returns CDR1 SGHTA and CDR2 FQGTGA. The CDR3 covers 15 residues.

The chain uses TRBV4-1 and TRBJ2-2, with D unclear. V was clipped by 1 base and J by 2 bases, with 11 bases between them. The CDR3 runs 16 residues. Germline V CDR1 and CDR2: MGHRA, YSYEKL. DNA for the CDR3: TGCGCCAGCAGCCAAGTTCCGACAACAAACACCGGGGAGCTGTTTTTT. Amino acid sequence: CASSQVPTTNTGELFF.

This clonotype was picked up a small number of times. This CDR3 reads CASSQDPQRGSTGELFF. CDR3 bases: TGCGCCAGCAGCCAAGATCCGCAGCGGGGGTCCACCGGGGAGCTGTTTTTT. The genes are TRBV4-3 and TRBJ2-2; 8 bases are a match to TRBD2. The CDR3 consists of 17 residues. V lost 0 bases, J lost 4 bases, and 7 bases stayed unmatched. Looked up from germline, CDR1 is LGHNA and CDR2 is YSLEER.

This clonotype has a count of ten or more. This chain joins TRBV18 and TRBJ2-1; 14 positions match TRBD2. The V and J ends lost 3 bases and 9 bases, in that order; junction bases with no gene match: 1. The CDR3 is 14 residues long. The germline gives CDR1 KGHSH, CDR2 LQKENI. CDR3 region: CASSPGLAGVEQFF. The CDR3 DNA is TGTGCCAGCTCACCGGGACTAGCGGGAGTTGAGCAGTTCTTC.

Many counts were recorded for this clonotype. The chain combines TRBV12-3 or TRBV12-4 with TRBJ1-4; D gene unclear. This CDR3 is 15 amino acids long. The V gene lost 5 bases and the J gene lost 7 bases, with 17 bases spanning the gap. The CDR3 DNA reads TGTGCCAGCAGTGCGAGCCGCCTAAATCGTGAAAAACTGTTTTTT. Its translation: CASSASRLNREKLFF.

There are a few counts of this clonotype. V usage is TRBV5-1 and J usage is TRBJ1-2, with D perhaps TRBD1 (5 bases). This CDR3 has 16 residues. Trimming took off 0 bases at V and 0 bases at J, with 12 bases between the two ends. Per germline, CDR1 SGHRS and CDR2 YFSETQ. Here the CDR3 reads CASSLGGTKANYGYTF. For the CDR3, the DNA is TGCGCCAGCAGCTTGGGGGGCACAAAAGCTAACTATGGCTACACCTTC.

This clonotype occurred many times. CDR3 sequence reads: CASSHNSGGSTDTQYF. Here the CDR3 DNA reads TGCGCCAGCAGCCATAACAGCGGGGGTAGCACAGATACGCAGTATTTT. J is TRBJ2-3 and V is TRBV4-3, with TRBD2 identical over 8 bases. Trimming removed 3 bases from V and 0 bases from J; junction bases left unmatched: 5. This CDR3 is built from 16 residues. The germline gives CDR1 LGHNA, CDR2 YSLEER.